The 4 T cell receptor beta chains below all came from one sample that was sequenced in a study of cytomegalovirus exposure and HLA in healthy donors. The PCR ran on 60 Vbeta and 13 Jbeta primers. TCRdb keeps only in-frame clones here, not all; method: immunoSEQ multiplex PCR. In the table there are some 90,000 clones, about three quarters of which are singletons. Sequencing input: PBMCs. These receptors were obtained from a boy younger than 18 in good health and CMV-seronegative.

The chain has TRBV19 and TRBJ1-5; TRBD1 agrees at 10 bases. The CDR3 runs to 14 residues. The V gene end was trimmed by 6 bases and the J gene end by 9 bases; junction bases not matched to a gene: 8. Per germline, CDR1 LNHDA and CDR2 SQIVND (reference sequence). DNA for the CDR3: TGTGCCAGTAGCCCGACAGGGGGCGCAGGGCCCCAGCATTTT. Translated: CASSPTGGAGPQHF.

The chain has TRBV4-2 and TRBJ2-2, with D uncertain. The CDR3 has 16 residues. Germline-derived CDR1 and CDR2 are LGHNA and YNFKEQ. Trimming cost V 1 base and J 3 bases, with 12 bases left between them. CDR3 loop: CASSQVILDYTGELFF. The DNA for the CDR3 is TGTGCCAGCAGCCAAGTAATCCTCGACTACACCGGGGAGCTGTTTTTT.

The chain uses TRBV5-6 and TRBJ2-5; 7 positions agree with TRBD2. Germline CDR1 is SGHDT and CDR2 is YYEEEE. CDR3 length equals 15 residues. Trimming removed 2 bases from V and 4 bases from J; junction bases left unmatched: 8. The CDR3 loop reads CASSFTGGGVETQYF. The CDR3 DNA follows: TGTGCCAGCAGCTTTACCGGGGGAGGGGTAGAGACCCAGTACTTC.

The J gene is TRBJ1-1, the V gene TRBV4-3, with D possibly being TRBD1 (6 bases). Germline assignment: CDR1 LGHNA and CDR2 YSLEER. The CDR3 loop spans 16 amino acids. Between the trimmed V and J ends, which lost 1 base and 1 base, there was a span of 13 bases. The CDR3 region has the DNA TGCGCCAGCAGCCAAGTTCCGGGACAAAAGAACACTGAAGCTTTCTTT. This gives the protein CASSQVPGQKNTEAFF.